These T cell receptor beta chains were read from a single sample in a study of regulatory T cells in long-lasting Graves disease. TCRdb used MiXCR to reprocess the multiplex PCR reads, holding one entry per CDR3 protein. Of about 430,000 distinct CDR3 sequences in the sample, around 23% were seen once. This material consisted of peripheral blood mononuclear cells (PBMCs), taken when the disease was refractory, from a patient treated with antithyroid drugs. The source of these receptors is a female donor with Graves disease. The CDR3 runs from the conserved cysteine through the conserved F or W. D genes are given only for firm matches. Not every row has a clone size; where given, it reads once, few, many or a size class.

TRBV24-1	TRBD1	few	TRBJ1-5	CATSTGGGNQPQHF	TGTGCCACCAGCACAGGGGGCGGCAATCAGCCCCAGCATTTT
TRBV30	NA	few	TRBJ1-4	CAWSVQDSVWEKLFF	TGTGCCTGGAGTGTACAAGACAGTGTTTGGGAAAAACTGTTTTTT
TRBV7-9	TRBD2	few	TRBJ2-5	CASSSGLGVETQYF	TGTGCCAGCAGCTCGGGACTAGGTGTCGAGACCCAGTACTTC
TRBV19	NA	NA	TRBJ1-1	CASRKPMNTEAFF	TGTGCCAGTAGGAAGCCGATGAACACTGAAGCTTTCTTT
TRBV28	NA	many	TRBJ1-1	CASSLSVHNTEAFF	TGTGCCAGCAGTTTAAGCGTCCATAACACTGAAGCTTTCTTT
TRBV12-3/TRBV12-4	TRBD1	NA	TRBJ2-5	CASSFRTGPQQETQYF	TGTGCCAGCAGTTTTAGGACAGGGCCTCAACAAGAGACCCAGTACTTC
TRBV14	TRBD1	many	TRBJ1-1	CASSPVGQVEAFF	TGTGCCAGCAGCCCGGTGGGACAGGTTGAAGCTTTCTTT
TRBV10-3	NA	once	TRBJ2-3	CAISARGADTDTQYF	TGTGCCATCAGTGCGAGAGGGGCGGACACAGATACGCAGTATTTT
TRBV28	NA	NA	TRBJ2-3	CASSSGGSGSDTQYF	TGTGCCAGCAGTTCAGGGGGGAGCGGTTCGGATACGCAGTATTTT
TRBV5-1	NA	NA	TRBJ1-1	CASSLKFQGLSETFF	TGCGCCAGCAGCTTGAAGTTCCAGGGACTATCTGAAACTTTCTTT
TRBV20-1	TRBD1	few	TRBJ2-7	CSARPRPRDRAYEQYF	TGCAGTGCTAGACCCCGCCCCCGGGACAGAGCCTACGAGCAGTACTTC
TRBV2	TRBD1	NA	TRBJ2-4	CASSWGQGNENIQYF	TGTGCCAGCAGTTGGGGACAGGGGAACGAAAACATTCAGTACTTC
TRBV4-1	NA	NA	TRBJ2-3	CASSQDRGADTQYF	TGCGCCAGCAGCCAAGATCGGGGTGCAGATACGCAGTATTTT
TRBV6-5	NA	many	TRBJ1-1	CASSYRGTNEAFF	TGTGCCAGCAGTTACCGGGGAACAAATGAAGCTTTCTTT
TRBV18	TRBD2	NA	TRBJ2-7	CASSATSGRAYEQYF	TGTGCCAGCTCAGCTACTAGCGGGAGGGCCTACGAGCAGTACTTC
TRBV6-2/TRBV6-3	NA	many	TRBJ1-2	CASQAGYGYTF	TGTGCCAGCCAGGCCGGCTATGGCTACACCTTC
TRBV19	NA	few	TRBJ2-1	CASSPRERRSYNEQFF	TGTGCCAGTAGTCCACGGGAGCGACGCTCCTACAATGAGCAGTTCTTC
TRBV5-1	NA	few	TRBJ1-1	CASSLDRGPIEAFF	TGCGCCAGCAGCTTGGATCGCGGACCGATTGAAGCTTTCTTT
TRBV6-1	NA	few	TRBJ1-1	CASSPWPSTEAFF	TGTGCCAGCAGTCCGTGGCCGAGCACTGAAGCTTTCTTT
TRBV19	NA	NA	TRBJ1-2	CASSPGGTYGYTF	TGTGCCAGTAGTCCGGGAGGCACTTATGGCTACACCTTC
TRBV20-1	NA	NA	TRBJ2-5	CSARGLKQETQYF	TGCAGTGCTAGAGGGCTTAAACAAGAGACCCAGTACTTC
TRBV11-2	NA	many	TRBJ2-7	CASSWYIREQYF	TGTGCCAGCAGCTGGTATATTCGCGAGCAGTACTTC
TRBV20-1	TRBD2	many	TRBJ2-5	CSAREGPPRFRTEETQYF	TGCAGTGCACGGGAGGGCCCTCCCCGGTTCCGAACCGAAGAGACCCAGTACTTC
TRBV13	NA	many	TRBJ2-4	CASSRWSGAKNIQYF	TGTGCCAGCAGCCGTTGGTCGGGGGCCAAAAACATTCAGTACTTC
TRBV28	NA	many	TRBJ1-1	CANARGANTEAFF	TGTGCCAACGCTCGGGGGGCGAACACTGAAGCTTTCTTT
TRBV20-1	NA	few	TRBJ2-7	CSAPDIHEAYEQYF	TGCAGTGCTCCCGACATCCACGAGGCCTACGAGCAGTACTTC
TRBV7-9	TRBD1	NA	TRBJ2-2	CASSLYRGQETGELFF	TGTGCCAGCAGCCTATACAGGGGGCAGGAGACCGGGGAGCTGTTTTTT
TRBV7-9	NA	NA	TRBJ2-7	CASSFQTFYEQYF	TGTGCCAGCAGCTTTCAGACTTTTTACGAGCAGTACTTC
TRBV29-1	NA	many	TRBJ1-1	CSIFSGSPEAFF	TGCAGCATATTCTCGGGGAGCCCTGAAGCTTTCTTT
TRBV24-1	NA	many	TRBJ2-7	CATSDPGDGSYEQYF	TGTGCCACCAGTGATCCGGGGGACGGCTCCTACGAGCAGTACTTC
TRBV24-1	TRBD2	many	TRBJ2-5	CATSAGLATQETQYF	TGTGCCACCAGTGCCGGACTAGCGACCCAAGAGACCCAGTACTTC
TRBV12-3/TRBV12-4	TRBD2	many	TRBJ2-2	CASSSSGRRGTGELFF	TGTGCCAGCAGTTCTAGCGGGAGGAGGGGCACCGGGGAGCTGTTTTTT
TRBV5-5	TRBD1	NA	TRBJ1-5	CASSLVGGEQPQHF	TGTGCCAGCAGCTTGGTAGGGGGCGAACAGCCCCAGCATTTT
TRBV5-1	NA	NA	TRBJ2-7	CANSFTGPYEQYF	TGCGCCAACAGCTTTACTGGCCCCTACGAGCAGTACTTC
TRBV29-1	TRBD1	few	TRBJ1-1	CSVRTNRGGTEAFF	TGCAGCGTCCGCACCAACAGGGGTGGTACTGAAGCTTTCTTT
TRBV5-4	NA	NA	TRBJ1-1	CASSLLGTHTEAFF	TGTGCCAGCAGCTTACTGGGGACACACACTGAAGCTTTCTTT
TRBV5-1	NA	NA	TRBJ1-4	CASSGGQANEKLFF	TGCGCCAGCAGCGGAGGACAAGCTAATGAAAAACTGTTTTTT
TRBV10-3	TRBD2	NA	TRBJ2-1	CAISDAGGLEGNEQFF	TGTGCCATCAGTGACGCCGGAGGACTAGAAGGCAATGAGCAGTTCTTC
TRBV7-2	NA	few	TRBJ2-7	CASSPREKPYGQYF	TGTGCCAGCAGCCCCCGGGAGAAGCCCTACGGGCAGTACTTC
TRBV7-9	TRBD1	NA	TRBJ1-2	CASSSLGTGYGYTF	TGTGCCAGCAGCTCCCTGGGGACAGGCTATGGCTACACCTTC
TRBV24-1	NA	many	TRBJ2-2	CATGARHTGELFF	TGTGCCACCGGGGCCCGTCACACCGGGGAGCTGTTTTTT
TRBV20-1	NA	few	TRBJ2-1	CSASRADSYNEQFF	TGCAGTGCTAGTCGCGCGGACTCCTACAATGAGCAGTTCTTC
TRBV6-1	NA	many	TRBJ1-4	CASSRGWGSNEKLFF	TGTGCCAGCAGTCGAGGTTGGGGGAGTAATGAAAAACTGTTTTTT
TRBV6-1	NA	NA	TRBJ2-2	CASRRDIRTGELFF	TGTGCCAGCAGAAGGGACATACGCACCGGGGAGCTGTTTTTT
TRBV6-1	NA	many	TRBJ1-1	CASINPRGRDTEAFF	TGTGCCAGCATCAACCCGAGGGGCCGGGACACTGAAGCTTTCTTT